The present TCR beta chain was sequenced within a study of T cell responses to AZD1222 COVID-19 vaccine. The study, taken as a whole, reports: Sampling that yielded the repertoires occurred only after the peak T cell response. Recipients of two AZD1222 doses showed rising Spike-specific TCR breadth and depth. Among vaccine-associated CD4 TCRs, coverage spanned spike, with dominance at 160-218 and 743-854. Only five or six AZD1222 recipients tested seropositive at baseline.

The ends were cut back, 7 bases at V and 5 bases at J, with 15 bases in the middle. The CDR3 consists of 14 residues. The germline V gene has CDR1 SGDLS and CDR2 YYNGEE. As concerns this clone: Its antigen is not known.

Generated by immunoSEQ multiplex PCR, the TCRdb table keeps only in-frame clones and is missing some. The repertoire consists of 150,000 to 200,000 clones, with around 90% occurring once and the leading ten covering 1.5% to 2%. The sequence was obtained from an adult in good health. Sequencing was performed on peripheral blood, taken on day 0 of AZD1222 vaccination. This chain uses TRBV9 with TRBJ1-4, with D possibly TRBD1 on 5 matching bases. CDR3 residues: CASSPDIPNEKLFF. The CDR3 region has the DNA TGTGCCAGCTCACCGGACATACCCAATGAAAAACTGTTTTTT.